The T cell receptor beta chain under discussion was sequenced for a study of T cells in Graves' hyperthyroidism and ophthalmopathy. Points from the study as a whole: A model of 13 V-J pairs discriminated ophthalmopathy from stable hyperthyroidism. Most expanded thyroid clonotypes above 0.001 recurred in blood. A median around six months before onset, the model predicted ophthalmopathy.

CDR3 length: 15 amino acids. V lost 6 bases and J lost 2, with 16 bases in between. Germline CDR1 reads SGHDT; CDR2 reads YYEEEE. Amplified regions were TCR beta CDR3 sequences from RNA transcripts. During a first-round RT-PCR of the TCR CDR3, the HTBI primer set was used. Each CDR3 protein is one row after TCRdb ran MiXCR on the multiplex PCR reads. The top ten hold 13% to 15% of the sample, which has about 400,000 distinct CDR3 sequences, roughly 14% seen once. Diagnosis relied on clinical symptoms, serum thyroxine and TRAb, thyroid ultrasound and orbital computed tomography. This clonotype was picked up many times. Its antigen remains unknown.

The chain uses TRBV5-6 and TRBJ2-3; the D gene is possibly TRBD2 (6 bases). This TCR was recovered from a woman aged 18-35 years with Graves' hyperthyroidism. Sequencing used blood. CDR3 in amino acids: CASNGLATLTDTQYF. The CDR3 coding sequence is TGTGCCAGCAATGGCCTAGCGACCCTCACAGATACGCAGTATTTT.